This T cell receptor (beta chain) was retrieved from a study of cytomegalovirus exposure and HLA in healthy donors. Study-level information: In a later analysis, the roughly 120 validation repertoires were reported to have used the same platform as the 650 to 800 first-cohort repertoires.

Sequencing used immunoSEQ multiplex PCR; TCRdb keeps in-frame clones, though not all of them. This table has some 160,000 clones, more than 75% appearing once. Germline V lookup: CDR1 SGHAT, CDR2 FQNNGV. The V segment lost 1 base and the J segment 4 bases; nucleotides outside the gene matches: 14. The CDR3 is 19 residues long. V usage is TRBV11-2 and J usage is TRBJ2-3, with 10 positions matching TRBD2. The sequencing sample was made of PBMCs. This sequence originates from a man between 18 and 29 years old in good health and CMV-seronegative. CDR3 protein: CASSLALRILAGVADTQYF. The CDR3 nucleotides read TGTGCCAGCAGCTTAGCCCTCCGCATTCTAGCGGGGGTGGCAGATACGCAGTATTTT.